Listed below are T cell receptor beta chains from one sample, sequenced in a study of blood T cells in healthy people across ages. MiXCR was run by TCRdb on the 5' RACE reads, yielding one entry per CDR3 protein. Of 1,500,000 or so distinct CDR3 sequences listed, roughly two fifths were seen once; the top ten hold approximately 4%. Sequencing was carried out using blood. The receptors shown here come from a young woman in good health. CDR3s include the opening cysteine and the closing phenylalanine or tryptophan. The D gene is left open where the match is weak. Only part of the rows carry a size: once, few, many, or a class if the clone is expanded.

CDR3aa: CASSSTGRDYGYTF; CDR3nt: TGTGCCAGCAGTTCGACCGGACGGGACTATGGCTACACCTTC; d_gene: .; j_gene: TRBJ1-2; v_gene: TRBV6-6; abundance: .
CDR3aa: CASSFTPGTLYSNQPQHF; CDR3nt: TGTGCCAGCAGCTTCACCCCCGGGACGCTTTATAGCAATCAGCCCCAGCATTTT; d_gene: .; j_gene: TRBJ1-5; v_gene: TRBV7-2; abundance: .
CDR3aa: CAWDRDRKSNYGYTF; CDR3nt: TGTGCCTGGGACCGGGACAGGAAATCTAACTATGGCTACACCTTC; d_gene: TRBD1; j_gene: TRBJ1-2; v_gene: TRBV30; abundance: .
CDR3aa: CATQQGIVNTEAFF; CDR3nt: TGTGCCACCCAACAGGGGATCGTGAACACTGAAGCTTTCTTT; d_gene: TRBD1; j_gene: TRBJ1-1; v_gene: TRBV6-1; abundance: .
CDR3aa: CASSLTLNNEQFF; CDR3nt: TGTGCCAGCAGTCTTACACTAAACAATGAGCAGTTCTTC; d_gene: .; j_gene: TRBJ2-1; v_gene: TRBV7-9; abundance: .
CDR3aa: CASSLGTGGNTQYF; CDR3nt: TGTGCCAGCAGCCTAGGGACTGGAGGGAATACGCAGTATTTT; d_gene: .; j_gene: TRBJ2-3; v_gene: TRBV11-2; abundance: many
CDR3aa: CASSLGGQGADTQYF; CDR3nt: TGTGCCAGCAGCTTAGGAGGACAGGGGGCAGATACGCAGTATTTT; d_gene: TRBD1; j_gene: TRBJ2-3; v_gene: TRBV7-2; abundance: many
CDR3aa: CASSQATSGRRVRSTGELFF; CDR3nt: TGTGCCAGCAGCCAAGCGACTAGCGGGAGGCGGGTACGGAGCACCGGGGAGCTGTTTTTT; d_gene: TRBD2; j_gene: TRBJ2-2; v_gene: TRBV3-1; abundance: .
CDR3aa: CSVQRGGRSTEAFF; CDR3nt: TGCAGCGTGCAACGGGGGGGGAGAAGCACTGAAGCTTTCTTT; d_gene: .; j_gene: TRBJ1-1; v_gene: TRBV29-1; abundance: .
CDR3aa: CASSSSGTGAGNTIYF; CDR3nt: TGTGCCAGCAGTTCCTCCGGGACAGGGGCTGGAAACACCATATATTTT; d_gene: TRBD1; j_gene: TRBJ1-3; v_gene: TRBV12-3/TRBV12-4; abundance: once
CDR3aa: CASSEQGAYYGYTF; CDR3nt: TGTGCCAGCAGTGAACAGGGGGCGTACTATGGCTACACCTTC; d_gene: TRBD1; j_gene: TRBJ1-2; v_gene: TRBV6-1; abundance: .
CDR3aa: CASSEYGAGQETQYF; CDR3nt: TGTGCCAGCAGTGAATACGGAGCGGGACAAGAGACCCAGTACTTC; d_gene: TRBD2; j_gene: TRBJ2-5; v_gene: TRBV25-1; abundance: .
CDR3aa: CASRDRGHHEQYF; CDR3nt: TGTGCCAGCAGGGACAGGGGGCATCATGAGCAGTACTTC; d_gene: TRBD1; j_gene: TRBJ2-5; v_gene: TRBV6-2/TRBV6-3; abundance: .
CDR3aa: CASSKYLQGVHNEKLFF; CDR3nt: TGTGCCAGCAGCAAGTACCTACAGGGGGTACATAATGAAAAACTGTTTTTT; d_gene: .; j_gene: TRBJ1-4; v_gene: TRBV21-1; abundance: .
CDR3aa: CASSQKRYSSTEAFF; CDR3nt: TGCGCCAGCAGCCAAAAAAGGTACAGTAGCACTGAAGCTTTCTTT; d_gene: .; j_gene: TRBJ1-1; v_gene: TRBV4-1; abundance: .
CDR3aa: CAAGSSGGRNEQFF; CDR3nt: TGTGCAGCAGGTTCTTCGGGGGGCCGCAATGAGCAGTTCTTC; d_gene: .; j_gene: TRBJ2-1; v_gene: TRBV6-2/TRBV6-3; abundance: .
CDR3aa: CSVGSDRYSPLHF; CDR3nt: TGCAGCGTTGGATCGGACAGGTACTCACCCCTCCACTTT; d_gene: TRBD1; j_gene: TRBJ1-6; v_gene: TRBV29-1; abundance: .
CDR3aa: CASSQYRRKAFF; CDR3nt: TGTGCCAGCAGTCAATACAGGAGAAAAGCTTTCTTT; d_gene: .; j_gene: TRBJ1-1; v_gene: TRBV28; abundance: .
CDR3aa: CASSSPSGRAYEQYF; CDR3nt: TGTGCCAGCAGCAGCCCTAGCGGGAGGGCCTACGAGCAGTACTTC; d_gene: .; j_gene: TRBJ2-7; v_gene: TRBV21-1; abundance: .
CDR3aa: CASSLFGSGRALYTGELFF; CDR3nt: TGTGCCAGCAGTTTATTTGGTAGCGGGAGGGCCCTTTACACCGGGGAGCTGTTTTTT; d_gene: TRBD2; j_gene: TRBJ2-2; v_gene: TRBV12-3/TRBV12-4; abundance: .
CDR3aa: CASSLAIRDQAFF; CDR3nt: TGTGCCAGCAGCTTAGCGATCAGGGACCAAGCTTTCTTT; d_gene: .; j_gene: TRBJ1-1; v_gene: TRBV7-9; abundance: .
CDR3aa: CASSQGVMNTEAFF; CDR3nt: TGTGCCAGCAGCCAGGGTGTCATGAACACTGAAGCTTTCTTT; d_gene: .; j_gene: TRBJ1-1; v_gene: TRBV12-3/TRBV12-4; abundance: few
CDR3aa: CSASPFGPSNQPQHF; CDR3nt: TGCAGTGCTAGCCCTTTTGGGCCATCAAATCAGCCCCAGCATTTT; d_gene: .; j_gene: TRBJ1-5; v_gene: TRBV20-1; abundance: .
CDR3aa: CATSDKGLASEQFF; CDR3nt: TGTGCCACCAGTGATAAGGGACTAGCCAGTGAGCAGTTCTTC; d_gene: TRBD2; j_gene: TRBJ2-1; v_gene: TRBV24-1; abundance: .
CDR3aa: CSAIVGGSYNEQFF; CDR3nt: TGCAGTGCTATCGTAGGGGGTTCATACAATGAGCAGTTCTTC; d_gene: .; j_gene: TRBJ2-1; v_gene: TRBV20-1; abundance: .
CDR3aa: CASSSLRLAAFHSYNEQFF; CDR3nt: TGTGCCAGCAGCTCCTTGCGGCTAGCGGCTTTCCACTCCTACAATGAGCAGTTCTTC; d_gene: TRBD2; j_gene: TRBJ2-1; v_gene: TRBV7-8; abundance: few
CDR3aa: CASSRRTGGLTEAFF; CDR3nt: TGTGCCAGCAGCCGCAGGACAGGGGGCCTCACTGAAGCTTTCTTT; d_gene: TRBD1; j_gene: TRBJ1-1; v_gene: TRBV27; abundance: .